A selection of T cell receptor beta chains follows, all from one sample in a study of beta chain features in type 1 diabetes. Some clones are missing from TCRdb's copy, which holds only in-frame ones; the method was immunoSEQ multiplex PCR. Among roughly 450,000 clones listed, roughly 10% were seen once. What was sequenced was naive CD4+ T cells from blood. The receptors derive from a woman aged 18-35 years in good health. Each CDR3 is given with its conserved first and last residue.

j_call v_call cdr3_aa
TRBJ2-5 TRBV28 CASSFWSASGQETQYF
TRBJ2-5 TRBV10-3 CAISFAKETQYF
TRBJ2-1 TRBV7-3 CASSLYPQGAYNEQFF
TRBJ2-3 TRBV2 CASSDNGGGDTQYF
TRBJ2-3 TRBV6-4 CASSDQAGADTQYF
TRBJ1-6 TRBV7-9 CASSLNRVGSPLHF
TRBJ2-4 TRBV4-3 CASSQVTGTTKNIQYF
TRBJ2-1 TRBV15 CATSSIALGRARGGQFF
TRBJ2-7 TRBV7-2 CASSLAKTGSYEQYF
TRBJ2-1 TRBV5-1 CASSRQGGQNEQFF
TRBJ1-3 TRBV29-1 CSVGHSGNTIYF
TRBJ2-3 TRBV11-2 CASSSTSGRADTQYF
TRBJ2-3 TRBV29-1 CSVGQHTDTQYF
TRBJ2-7 TRBV7-6 CASSFNIQGKSSYEQYF
TRBJ2-7 TRBV6-5 CASSYSRGAGEQYF
TRBJ1-2 TRBV7-9 CASRRTGAYYGYTF
TRBJ2-1 TRBV7-3 CASSLLGGSSYNEQFF
TRBJ1-4 TRBV29-1 CSVGWRAEKLFF
TRBJ1-5 TRBV7-8 CASSSPLGMDNQPQHF
TRBJ1-6 TRBV21-1 CASSKGLLTSPLHF
TRBJ1-5 TRBV5-1 CASSLEGSNQPQHF
TRBJ1-1 TRBV7-9 CASSSKAHLAEAFF
TRBJ2-1 TRBV15 CATSRGPAGSYNEQFF
TRBJ2-4 TRBV5-1 CASSPSVLAKNIQYF
TRBJ1-1 TRBV29-1 CSANRVNTEAFF
TRBJ2-1 TRBV5-1 CASSFGVHNEQFF
TRBJ2-5 TRBV2 CASSEASGLQETQYF
TRBJ2-1 TRBV9 CASSSKGNEQFF
TRBJ2-5 TRBV18 CASSLAGAETQYF
TRBJ1-1 TRBV30 CAWRRHGSGNTEAFF
TRBJ1-1 TRBV4-2 CASSQDLGQNEAFF
TRBJ2-5 TRBV30 CAWSPKGEAKETQYF
TRBJ1-1 TRBV30 CAFRDVNTEAFF
TRBJ1-1 TRBV7-9 CASSLASGAGTEAFF
TRBJ2-1 TRBV9 CASSVGGSGIYNEQFF
TRBJ2-1 TRBV7-2 CASSSPGLVPNEQFF
TRBJ1-1 TRBV4-1 CASSQGRARGLNTEAFF
TRBJ2-7 TRBV6-6 CASSRGAYEQYF
TRBJ2-1 TRBV27 CASSFGTSTSSYNEQFF
TRBJ2-1 TRBV12-5 CASGRPTSGRRLEQFF
TRBJ2-1 TRBV7-8 CASSLYGQGASNEQFF
TRBJ2-3 TRBV15 CATSIGLALSTDTQYF
TRBJ2-7 TRBV27 CASSFGREQYF
TRBJ1-5 TRBV30 CAWSVHPRVAYSNQPQHF
TRBJ2-3 TRBV7-3 CASSLDNRGDTQYF
TRBJ2-6 TRBV19 CASRVFGANVLTF
TRBJ2-1 TRBV20-1 CSASKGEQFF
TRBJ2-1 TRBV2 CASSLYGTSNEQFF
TRBJ2-2 TRBV2 CASSELGTGELFF
TRBJ1-1 TRBV30 CAWSPGYTEAFF
TRBJ2-5 TRBV15 CATSRENQGVGETQYF